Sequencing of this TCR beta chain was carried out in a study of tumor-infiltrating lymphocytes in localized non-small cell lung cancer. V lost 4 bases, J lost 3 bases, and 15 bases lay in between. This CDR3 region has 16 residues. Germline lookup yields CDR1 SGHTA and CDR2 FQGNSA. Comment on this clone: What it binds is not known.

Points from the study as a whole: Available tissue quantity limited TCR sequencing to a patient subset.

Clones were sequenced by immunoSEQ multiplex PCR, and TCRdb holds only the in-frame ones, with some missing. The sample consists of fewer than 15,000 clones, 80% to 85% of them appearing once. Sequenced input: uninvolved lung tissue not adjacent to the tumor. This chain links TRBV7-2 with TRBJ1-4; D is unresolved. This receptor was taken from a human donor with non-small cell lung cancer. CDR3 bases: TGTGCCAGCAGCTCCGGCTTTCGGGGTGCTAATGAAAAACTGTTTTTT. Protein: CASSSGFRGANEKLFF. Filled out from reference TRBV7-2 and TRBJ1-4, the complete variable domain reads GAGVSQSPSNKVTEKGKDVELRCDPISGHTALYWYRQSLGQGLEFLIYFQGNSAPDKSGLPSDRFSAERTGGSVSTLTIQRTQQEDSAVYLCASSSGFRGANEKLFFGSGTQLSVL.